This T cell receptor (beta chain) was identified during a study of cytomegalovirus exposure and HLA in healthy donors. Study observations and caveats: Accounts indicate the classifier identified cytomegalovirus status with strong specificity and sensitivity.

Primers included in the PCR were 60 Vbeta and 13 Jbeta primers. Sequencing was performed with immunoSEQ multiplex PCR; in TCRdb, only in-frame clones are kept and a portion is missing. The sample holds about 120,000 clones, roughly 70% seen once. Per the germline V gene, CDR1 is MNHNS and CDR2 is SASEGT. Trimming removed 3 bases at V and 8 bases at J, with 13 bases between. CDR3 size: 14 residues. To note about this clone: The antigen remains unidentified.

The chain couples TRBV6-1 to TRBJ1-4; D remains ambiguous. The sequencing input was PBMCs. This clonotype was sampled from a man aged 25 to 45 in good health and CMV-seronegative. Here the CDR3 DNA reads TGTGCCAGCAGTGAGCATAGGGAGGGCGAAAAACTGTTTTTT. It is translated as CASSEHREGEKLFF.